These 21 T cell receptor beta chains were all obtained from the same sample, sequenced in a study of tumor-infiltrating lymphocytes in primary liver carcinoma. DNA and RNA were both co-extracted from 20-30 mg of bulk tissue that had not been sorted. A constant-region primer served to make TCR beta cDNA from about 0.45 ug total RNA. Libraries of TCR beta came from three nested multiplex PCR rounds with slightly modified ARM-PCR. Forward primers for TRBV1-TRBV30 and a C-beta reverse primer served the first two PCR rounds, at about 9 cycles each. TCRdb processed the multiplex PCR reads anew with MiXCR; each CDR3 protein has one entry. This sample yields fewer than 90,000 distinct CDR3 sequences, of which roughly 72% are seen a single time; approximately 19% belongs to the top ten. The source material was liver tumor tissue from sampling region 1. Subset indicated: tumor region T1, superior pole. The receptors originated from a man in his forties or fifties with primary liver carcinoma and hepatitis B virus infection.

Note on this clonotype: Its ends do not fully match the called genes, so a read error is possible. V usage is TRBV7-6 and J usage is TRBJ2-5; no reliable D call. Germline V gives CDR1 SGHVS, CDR2 FNYEAQ. The CDR3 is made up of 13 amino acids. For the CDR3, the DNA is TGTACCAGCAGCTTAGAAATGATTGAGACCCAGTACTTC. Translation gives CTSSLEMIETQYF. The whole variable domain, filled in from reference TRBV7-6 and TRBJ2-5, reads GAGVSQSPRYKVTKRGQDVALRCDPISGHVSLYWYRQALGQGPEFLTYFNYEAQQDKSGLPNDRFSAERPEGSISTLTIQRTEQRDSAMYRCTSSLEMIETQYFGPGTRLLVL.

Points on this clonotype: It may be a read error: a sequence one base away is much more abundant. The V call is TRBV5-1, the J call TRBJ2-7; 7 bases line up with TRBD2. The CDR3 is 16 residues long. The V segment lost 0 bases and the J segment 2 bases; nucleotides outside the gene matches: 8. CDR1 and CDR2 (germline): SGHRS, YFSETQ. This CDR3 reads CASSLVGTSDTYEQYF. CDR3 sequence (DNA): TGCGCCAGCAGCTTGGTGGGCACTAGCGACACCTACGAGCAGTACTTC.

This clonotype has just a few counts. J is TRBJ2-7 and V is TRBV2; D may be TRBD1 (5 bases). Germline CDR1 SNHLY, CDR2 FYNNEI. The CDR3 loop spans 14 amino acids. The germline V and J ends were trimmed by 0 bases and 2 bases, with 8 bases remaining between them. DNA for the CDR3: TGTGCCAGCAGTGAAGCCGACAGAACCTACGAGCAGTACTTC. Protein sequence: CASSEADRTYEQYF.

As for this clonotype: It is likely a read error, because the conserved phenylalanine at the end of the CDR3 is missing. The chain recombines TRBV11-2 with TRBJ2-5; D is unclear. Germline V lookup: CDR1 SGHAT, CDR2 FQNNGV. This CDR3 comprises 15 residues. The CDR3 DNA is TGTGCCAACAGCCCTCAATTAGCTCCTGAAGAGACCCAGTACATC. Encoded protein: CANSPQLAPEETQYI.

This clonotype has at least ten counts. V is TRBV12-3 or TRBV12-4 and J is TRBJ1-4; 10 nucleotides line up with TRBD1. The V and J ends lost 3 bases and 1 base, in that order; junction bases with no gene match: 2. There are 16 residues in the CDR3. The CDR3 nucleotides are TGTGCCAGCAGTTTGGACAGGGGGGGAACTAATGAAAAACTGTTTTTT. Its protein product is CASSLDRGGTNEKLFF.

The V call is TRBV4-1, the J call TRBJ2-7; 11 bases align to TRBD2. The CDR3 has 15 residues. Per germline, CDR1 MGHRA and CDR2 YSYEKL. The CDR3 is CARSQEGLAAYEQYF. The CDR3 bases are TGCGCTAGGAGCCAAGAGGGACTAGCGGCCTACGAGCAGTACTTC.

On this clonotype: The CDR3 ends on some other residue instead of the conserved phenylalanine or tryptophan, so this is likely a read error. J is TRBJ2-3 and V is TRBV12-3 or TRBV12-4; D is uncertain. This CDR3 has 14 residues. DNA for the CDR3: TGTGCCAGCGGTTTCCGGATTAGAACAGATACGCAGTATCTT. As protein: CASGFRIRTDTQYL.

This clonotype has only one observation. Because it lacks the conserved phenylalanine or tryptophan at the end, this CDR3 is likely a read error. The chain couples TRBV11-2 to TRBJ1-1; 10 positions match TRBD1. The germline V gene has CDR1 SGHAT and CDR2 FQNNGV. V dropped 9 bases and J dropped 4; count of bases not matched to a gene: 17. The CDR3 loop spans 17 amino acids. CDR3 in amino acids: CARSRIGGQGFGTEAFL. CDR3 nucleotide sequence: TGTGCCAGGAGCCGAATAGGGGGACAGGGGTTCGGCACTGAAGCTTTCCTT.

Comment on this clonotype: Because the CDR3 is missing its conserved closing phenylalanine or tryptophan, this is likely a read error. The chain joins TRBV12-3 or TRBV12-4 to TRBJ2-5; 9 bases match TRBD2. The CDR3 is 13 residues long. Here the CDR3 DNA reads TGTGCCAGCAAGCGGGAGGTGTGGGAGACTCAGTACTAC. It codes for CASKREVWETQYY.

Turning to this clonotype: No conserved phenylalanine or tryptophan ends this CDR3, so it is likely a read error. The gene calls are TRBV6-2 or TRBV6-3 and TRBJ2-1, with 7 positions matching TRBD2. This CDR3 has 16 amino acids. The germline gives CDR1 MNHEY, CDR2 SVGEGT. The CDR3 reads CVSSYWGRGSYYEQFI. CDR3 in DNA: TGTGTCAGCAGTTACTGGGGGAGGGGCTCCTACTATGAGCAGTTCATC.

The rearrangement uses TRBV21-1 and TRBJ2-5. TRBV21-1 is flagged as a pseudogene. This CDR3 spans 13 amino acids. The CDR3 sequence is CVSSTHDGESQYF. In DNA form, the CDR3 reads TGTGTCAGCAGCACACACGACGGCGAGTCCCAGTACTTC.

With respect to this clonotype: Mismatch with germline at one junction end may stem from a read error. The rearrangement uses TRBV6-5 and TRBJ2-1; no clear D. The CDR3 totals 13 residues. CDR1 and CDR2 from the germline V gene are MNHEY and SVGAGI. The CDR3 DNA follows: TGTACCAGCAACTGGACGGGTAACTATGAGCAGTTCTTC. Protein sequence: CTSNWTGNYEQFF.

About this clonotype itself: A read error may produce the germline difference seen at one junction end. The V gene is TRBV28, the J gene TRBJ1-4; no clear D gene. The CDR3 sequence is 16 residues long. Germline CDR1 MDHEN, CDR2 SYDVKM. CDR3 nucleotides: TGTGCCAGCAGTTTACCCCGGCAGGCGTTGGGAGAAAGACTGTTTTTT. Translation gives CASSLPRQALGERLFF.

J is TRBJ2-4 and V is TRBV9, with a weak D call TRBD2 (6 bases). Trimming left V 0 bases short and J 8 bases short, with 9 bases between. The CDR3 is made up of 13 amino acids. In germline, CDR1 is SGDLS, CDR2 YYNGEE. CDR3 bases: TGTGCCAGCAGCGTAGTCCCGGGGGACATTCAGTACTTC. It is translated as CASSVVPGDIQYF.

V usage is TRBV6-2 or TRBV6-3 and J usage is TRBJ2-1, with TRBD2 matching over 9 bases. CDR1 is MNHEY, CDR2 SVGEGT, per germline. The CDR3 runs to 14 residues. The CDR3 spells CTVGTSWVYNEQFF. DNA of the CDR3: TGTACAGTCGGGACTAGCTGGGTCTACAATGAGCAGTTCTTC.

Ten or more counts support this clonotype. The rearrangement uses TRBV10-3 and TRBJ2-5; D call uncertain. The CDR3 has 14 residues. Germline values: CDR1 ENHRY, CDR2 SYGVKD. The V gene lost 0 bases and the J gene lost 1 base, with 6 bases spanning the gap. The CDR3 loop is CAISESYSQETQYF. The DNA for the CDR3 is TGTGCCATCAGTGAGTCATACAGCCAAGAGACCCAGTACTTC.

This clonotype was detected ten times or more. The chain employs TRBV5-4 and TRBJ2-1; D possibly uses TRBD1 or TRBD2 (5 bases each). The germline V gene encodes CDR1 SGHNT and CDR2 YYREEE (reference sequence). The CDR3 runs 15 residues. Trimming stripped 4 bases from V and 3 bases from J, with 14 bases between. The CDR3 reads CASSERDPSYNEQFF. The CDR3 DNA is TGTGCCAGCAGCGAGAGGGACCCGAGCTACAATGAGCAGTTCTTC.

Concerning this clonotype itself: Relative to the germline gene, one junction end is altered; a read error may explain this. The V gene is TRBV7-9, the J gene TRBJ1-5, with D perhaps matching TRBD1 (5 bases). Germline V gene data show CDR1 as SEHNR and CDR2 as FQNEAQ (reference sequence). This CDR3 has 12 residues. The CDR3 region has the DNA TGTGCCAACAGTGAAGGGGACCAGCCCCTGCATTTT. It codes for CANSEGDQPLHF.

Remarks on this clonotype: Given a much more abundant clone one base away, this may be a read error. The CDR3 does not close with the conserved phenylalanine or tryptophan, likely indicating a read error. The rearrangement links TRBV28 to TRBJ1-5; tentative D call: TRBD1 (6 bases). The CDR3 covers 14 residues. The V and J ends lost 8 bases and 6 bases respectively, with 17 bases between them. Germline values: CDR1 MDHEN, CDR2 SYDVKM. For the CDR3, the DNA is TGTGCCAGCGCAAAAGGGGGAGGGGGTCAGCCCCAGCATTCT. As protein: CASAKGGGGQPQHS.

This chain links TRBV29-1 with TRBJ2-3; 7 bases are shared with TRBD2. The CDR3 consists of 16 residues. V lost 1 base to trimming and J lost 7 bases; unmatched junction nucleotides: 14. Germline V CDR1 and CDR2: SQVTM, ANQGSEA. This CDR3 is CSVEGVASGAAHTQYF. The CDR3 DNA follows: TGCAGCGTTGAAGGGGTGGCCAGCGGGGCCGCACATACGCAGTATTTT.

On this clonotype: Germline is not matched at one junction end, which may reflect a read error. The rearrangement links TRBV29-1 to TRBJ2-5; 7 bases map to TRBD2. CDR3 length: 12 amino acids. Germline values: CDR1 SQVTM, CDR2 ANQGSEA. DNA of the CDR3: TGCAGCGTTGTCGGGGCGGGAGAGACCCAATATTTC. This codes for CSVVGAGETQYF. The full variable domain, completed using reference TRBV29-1 and TRBJ2-5, is SAVISQKPSRDICQRGTSLTIQCQVDSQVTMMFWYRQQPGQSLTLIATANQGSEATYESGFVIDKFPISRPNLTFSTLTVSNMSPEDSSIYLCSVVGAGETQYFGPGTRLLVL.